The 20 T cell receptor beta chains reported below all come from one sample, sequenced in a study of a mutant IDH1 vaccine in newly diagnosed glioma. These TCRs are of unknown antigen specificity. Clones were read by immunoSEQ multiplex PCR, and TCRdb kept only the in-frame ones, dropping some. Altogether approximately 28,000 clones are present, over 80% being singletons, with the ten largest covering 30% to 35%. Time point denoted: week 35, safety follow-up. Topical imiquimod accompanied each vaccine dose, which consisted of 300 ug of mutant IDH1 20-mer peptide. Sample: PBMCs, taken from a glioma patient whose treatment included an IDH1 peptide vaccine. The origin of the receptors is a young man with glioma.

A single count supports this clone. This CDR3 reads CASSPESQNTEAFF. CDR3 DNA: TGTGCCAGCTCACCAGAGAGCCAGAACACTGAAGCTTTCTTT. This chain joins TRBV18 and TRBJ1-1; D not resolved. The germline V gene encodes CDR1 KGHSH and CDR2 LQKENI. This CDR3 spans 14 amino acids. The V end was cut by 2 bases, the J end by 1 base, with 8 bases between.

The V call is TRBV6-1, the J call TRBJ1-1; the D is unclear. Germline V gene sequence: CDR1 MNHNS, CDR2 SASEGT. V was trimmed by 7 bases and J by 5 bases, leaving 17 bases between them. There are 14 residues in the CDR3. CDR3 bases: TGTGCCAGCACCGCGGTCACCTTGGGAACTGAAGCTTTCTTT. The encoded protein is CASTAVTLGTEAFF.

In its sample, this clone was seen once. V gene TRBV2 combines with J gene TRBJ1-3; no clear D gene. Trimming removed 10 bases at V and 3 bases at J, with 10 bases between. Per germline, CDR1 SNHLY and CDR2 FYNNEI. The CDR3 spans 12 residues. CDR3 in DNA: TGTGCCATCAGGCGAGTTGGAAACACCATATATTTT. Translating gives CAIRRVGNTIYF.

The chain links TRBV14 to TRBJ2-1; D gene ambiguous. The length of the CDR3 is 12 residues. Germline loops: CDR1 SGHDN, CDR2 FVKESK. V gave up 4 bases and J gave up 12 bases, with 13 bases separating them. The CDR3 loop is CASSPQSRVQFF. The CDR3, as DNA: TGTGCCAGCAGCCCCCAATCTAGGGTGCAGTTCTTC.

The V and J genes are TRBV5-6 and TRBJ1-1; 8 bases are shared with TRBD1. This CDR3 comprises 16 residues. Trimming removed 3 bases from V and 3 bases from J; junction bases left unmatched: 10. CDR1 SGHDT and CDR2 YYEEEE come from the germline V gene. The DNA for the CDR3 is TGTGCCAGCAGCTCGGGCAGGGGGCGCGGGTACACTGAAGCTTTCTTT. Its translation: CASSSGRGRGYTEAFF.

The chain joins TRBV27 to TRBJ2-5; D is unclear. Germline V CDR1 and CDR2: MNHEY, SMNVEV (reference sequence). V was pared by 4 bases and J by 5 bases, with 17 bases between. The CDR3 spans 15 residues. The CDR3 reads CASSYFSRSPETQYF. DNA of the CDR3: TGTGCCAGCAGTTATTTTAGTAGATCCCCGGAGACCCAGTACTTC.

V and J are TRBV2 and TRBJ2-1; D gene unclear. This CDR3 is built from 14 residues. CDR1 and CDR2 (germline): SNHLY, FYNNEI. V was trimmed by 4 bases and J by 7 bases, leaving 14 bases between them. The chain's CDR3 is CASSGVVGQNEQFF. CDR3 DNA sequence: TGTGCCAGCAGTGGGGTGGTAGGGCAAAATGAGCAGTTCTTC. The full variable domain, in which reference TRBV2 and TRBJ2-1 provide the parts outside the CDR3, is EPEVTQTPSHQVTQMGQEVILRCVPISNHLYFYWYRQILGQKVEFLVSFYNNEISEKSEIFDDQFSVERPDGSNFTLKIRSTKLEDSAMYFCASSGVVGQNEQFFGPGTRLTVL.

The rearrangement uses TRBV18 and TRBJ1-1; D is possibly TRBD1 (5 bases). CDR1 and CDR2 from the germline V gene are KGHSH and LQKENI. Trimming removed 1 base at V and 7 bases at J, with 10 bases between. The CDR3 length is 13 residues. CDR3 loop: CASSPQGAVEAFF. As DNA, the CDR3 is TGTGCCAGCTCACCACAAGGGGCGGTTGAAGCTTTCTTT.

The CDR3 spells CASSLTGEQYF. CDR3 in DNA: TGTGCCAGCAGCTTAACCGGCGAGCAGTACTTC. The gene calls are TRBV7-8 and TRBJ2-7, with D unresolved. The CDR3 is 11 amino acids. Trimming removed 2 bases from V and 6 bases from J, with 5 bases in between. Germline lookup yields CDR1 SGHVS and CDR2 FQNEAQ.

The V and J genes are TRBV15 and TRBJ1-2, with D unresolved. The V gene lost 0 bases and the J gene lost 0 bases, with 17 bases spanning the gap. CDR3 length: 18 amino acids. Germline V CDR1 and CDR2: LNHNV, YYDKDF (reference sequence). CDR3 residues: CATSRESRPSLANYGYTF. CDR3 DNA: TGTGCCACCAGCAGAGAGAGTAGACCCTCCCTCGCTAACTATGGCTACACCTTC.

The chain combines TRBV5-1 with TRBJ1-2, with D unresolved. CDR1 is SGHRS, CDR2 YFSETQ, per germline. The CDR3 runs to 13 residues. V gave up 4 bases and J gave up 3 bases, with 10 bases separating them. The CDR3 DNA reads as TGCGCCAGCAGCCAGACCCTGGACTATGGCTACACCTTC. Encoded protein: CASSQTLDYGYTF.

The chain combines TRBV11-2 with TRBJ2-3; D unresolved. Trimming shortened V by 8 bases and J by 3 bases, and 12 bases separated the two germline ends. Germline loops: CDR1 SGHAT, CDR2 FQNNGV. CDR3 length: 13 residues. CDR3 DNA sequence: TGTGCCAGCCTTGGCTCGCAGACAGATACGCAGTATTTT. Residues: CASLGSQTDTQYF.

CDR3 in amino acids: CASSEESLDTQYF. CDR3 coding DNA: TGTGCCAGCAGTGAAGAATCACTAGACACGCAGTATTTT. The J gene is TRBJ2-3, the V gene TRBV2; a weak D match, TRBD2 (5 bases). This CDR3 region has 13 residues. CDR1 is SNHLY, CDR2 FYNNEI, per germline. V lost 1 base, J lost 9 bases, and 11 bases lay in between.

This clone was counted a single time. J is TRBJ1-1 and V is TRBV7-2; D gene uncertain. With 2 bases removed from V and 1 base from J, the gap between germline ends came to 5 bases. The CDR3 sequence is 13 residues long. CDR1 and CDR2 from the germline V gene are SGHTA and FQGNSA. CDR3 protein: CASSLRKNTEAFF. The CDR3 bases are TGTGCCAGCAGCTTACGGAAGAACACTGAAGCTTTCTTT.

The V call is TRBV4-1, the J call TRBJ2-3, with D possibly matching TRBD2 (5 bases). The CDR3 extends over 16 amino acids. Germline CDR1 and CDR2: MGHRA and YSYEKL. With 3 bases removed from V and 3 bases from J, the gap between germline ends came to 16 bases. CDR3 residues: CASSQIESRETDTQYF. CDR3 bases: TGCGCCAGCAGCCAGATAGAGTCTAGGGAGACAGATACGCAGTATTTT.

This chain links TRBV9 with TRBJ2-7; no clear D gene. V lost 0 bases to trimming and J lost 0 bases, with 10 bases between them. Germline CDR1 SGDLS, CDR2 YYNGEE. This CDR3 contains 15 residues. The CDR3 sequence: CASSVGASNSYEQYF. CDR3 sequence (DNA): TGTGCCAGCAGCGTAGGGGCCTCCAACTCCTACGAGCAGTACTTC.

V is TRBV2 and J is TRBJ2-5; D is unclear. The CDR3 loop spans 13 amino acids. V shed 4 bases and J shed 2 bases, with 8 bases lying between them. The V gene's germline CDR1 is SNHLY and CDR2 FYNNEI. The CDR3: CASSGSRQETQYF. The CDR3 DNA reads as TGTGCCAGCAGTGGGTCACGGCAAGAGACCCAGTACTTC.

This chain links TRBV10-2 with TRBJ1-1; no reliable D call. This CDR3 contains 14 residues. V was cut by 5 bases and J by 1 base, with 11 bases left in between. In germline, CDR1 is WSHSY, CDR2 SAAADI. CDR3 protein: CASSSPGENTEAFF. The CDR3 DNA is TGCGCCAGCAGTTCCCCGGGAGAGAACACTGAAGCTTTCTTT.

The V gene is TRBV19, the J gene TRBJ2-7; maybe TRBD1 (6 bases). The V gene lost 5 bases and the J gene lost 1 base, with 15 bases spanning the gap. The germline V gene encodes CDR1 LNHDA and CDR2 SQIVND (reference sequence). The CDR3 totals 15 residues. CDR3 residues: CASSPTGTRSYEQYF. The CDR3 DNA follows: TGTGCCAGTAGTCCCACAGGGACCAGGTCCTACGAGCAGTACTTC.

The V and J genes are TRBV4-1 and TRBJ1-2; D is unresolved. Germline CDR1 MGHRA, CDR2 YSYEKL. The CDR3 covers 13 residues. V lost 1 base and J 2 bases, leaving 5 bases between the germline ends. The CDR3 region is CASSQGENYGYTF. The CDR3 region has the DNA TGCGCCAGCAGCCAAGGGGAAAACTATGGCTACACCTTC.